This TCR beta chain derives from a study of vaccination and CD4 T cells after COVID-19 (dated 2022 in TCRdb). Broadly, across the study: SARS-CoV-2 positivity had been established in the convalescent patients by nasal swab PCR, and mild disease was recorded in several of these patients and severe disease in one. Six males and four females were included in the convalescent cohort, with two Hispanic individuals, seven Caucasians, two Asians and one multiracial person represented. Each participant got two doses of either the Pfizer-BioNTech BNT162b2 vaccine (n=8) or the Moderna mRNA-1273 vaccine (n=2). Post-COVID blood samples were collected from convalescent patients a median of approximately 93 days after diagnosis, with a range of roughly 30 to 170 days. Post-vaccine blood samples were taken a median of 72 days after the second vaccine dose, with a range of roughly 14 to 250 days. For stimulating the cultures, overlapping spike peptide pools were used, derived from SARS-CoV-2 as well as from the common cold coronaviruses HCoV-NL63, HCoV-OC43 and HCoV-229E. Control cultures received a CEFX viral epitope pool as the positive control, an HIV-1 Nef peptide pool as the negative control, or no peptide. In around 9 COVID-19 convalescent patients and a few infection-naive healthy vaccine recipients, researchers compared the spike-specific CD4+ TCR repertoire from before mRNA vaccination with the repertoire from after. Study-level results and caveats: Although the median number of SARS-CoV-2-reactive clonotypes went up from around 20 after infection to 35 to 40 after vaccination, the increase was not significant. In convalescent patients, a median roughly 86% of post-vaccine SARS-CoV-2-reactive clones were detected only after vaccination, suggesting vaccine-specific priming. Of the vaccine-specific clones in convalescent patients, 304 of 307, or nearly all, reacted only to SARS-CoV-2 spike and did not cross-react with common cold coronaviruses. Only a relatively small number of convalescent patients were included in the study, and early timepoints following natural infection were not analyzed.

Read against the paper, the sample's treatment or condition label means: roughly 11-day PBMC culture with coronavirus spike peptide pools or control peptides (ViraFEST assay). The ViraFEST assay was used in the study, in which antigen-specific T cells were expanded with peptide pools and expanded clonotypes were subsequently identified by TCR sequencing. The convalescent patients' positive SARS-CoV-2 PCR tests fell between March and December 2020, which was before the Alpha, Beta and Delta variants emerged in the United States. Each well held millions of PBMCs cultured with roughly 10 ug/ml peptide pools in IMDM containing around 4.5% human AB serum and around 10 IU/ml IL-2. On days 3 and 7, half of the culture medium was replaced with fresh IL-2-containing medium. CD4+ T cells were isolated after roughly 10 days of culture through negative selection using the EasySep CD4+ T cell isolation kit. Ficoll-Paque Plus gradient centrifugation was used to isolate PBMCs from whole blood, and the isolated PBMCs were then either used fresh or cryopreserved at -140C. In general, triplicate wells were set up for every culture condition.

This clonotype was seen only a few times. Its cognate antigen has yet to be identified. Base qualities are not recorded, but no much larger clone differs from it by a single base. From the cysteine through the phenylalanine, the CDR3 covers 13 amino acids. Of all the DNA, just the CDR3 is kept, 39 bases in frame from base 1. CDR1 DFQATT and CDR2 SNEGSKA are derived from the germline V gene (reference sequence). Trimming removed 3 bases from V and 6 bases from J, leaving 11 bases between the germline ends. The library was obtained by PCR. TCR sequencing of DNA from cultured CD4+ T cells used the Oncomine TCR Beta short-read assay at the Johns Hopkins FTIC core. The QIAamp micro DNA kit was used to extract genomic DNA from the cultured CD4+ T cells. The Oncomine TCR Beta libraries from cultured CD4+ T cells were pooled using unique dual indexes and then sequenced on an Illumina iSeq 100. As for how the authors treated the data: Non-productive sequences were removed, and CDR3s that did not start with C, did not end with F or W, or were shorter than 7 amino acids were discarded. Antigen-specific clonotypes were identified using the MANAFEST web application through comparison of peptide-stimulated wells with reference and other culture wells. Positive clones required FDR below 0.05, an odds ratio above 5, and productive frequency above 0.1% in at least two of three replicate wells. A clonotype counted as cross-reactive if it showed significant expansion both in the SARS-CoV-2 spike wells and in at least one common cold coronavirus spike condition. Similarity between CDR3 sequences was evaluated in R version 3.6.1 using Levenshtein distances (stringdist) and unrooted phylogenetic trees (ape). TCRdb trimmed the raw reads at Q25, called clones with MiXCR and kept productive beta chains. For every CDR3 protein sequence, its rows merge into one entry that carries the most common genes and DNA. The V and J calls here are based on TCRdb, not the publication. The sample table holds 6,500 to 10,000 distinct CDR3 sequences, of which roughly 60% were seen once. The ten largest account for 35% of the sample.

The sequence was collected from a human donor who had recovered from COVID-19. Sequencing was carried out using CD4+ T cells from blood, cultured in vitro. The chain joins TRBV20-1 to TRBJ2-2; TRBD2 is possibly the D segment (6 matching bases). The CDR3 corresponds to CSARGGVPGELFF. The bases are TGCAGTGCTAGGGGCGGGGTACCCGGGGAGCTGTTTTTT.